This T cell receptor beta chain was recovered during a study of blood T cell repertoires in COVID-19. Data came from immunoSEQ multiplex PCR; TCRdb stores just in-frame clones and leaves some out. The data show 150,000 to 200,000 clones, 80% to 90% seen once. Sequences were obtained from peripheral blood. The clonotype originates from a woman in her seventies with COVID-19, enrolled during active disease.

In DNA form, the CDR3 reads TGTGCCAGCTGGGGGGGTCTGGTTAGCGAGCAGTTCTTC. Translation gives CASWGGLVSEQFF. The chain joins TRBV27 to TRBJ2-1; 7 bases match TRBD2. This CDR3 has 13 residues. Germline loops: CDR1 MNHEY, CDR2 SMNVEV (reference sequence). The ends lost 8 bases at V and 10 bases at J; junction bases unmatched: 11.